The 18 T cell receptor beta chains given below trace back to one sample, sequenced in a study of T cell clonotyping in hematopoietic cell transplantation. Sequencing was performed with immunoSEQ multiplex PCR; in TCRdb, only in-frame clones are kept and a portion is missing. The table has fewer than 50,000 clones, about nine tenths seen once. Indicated time point: recipient sample about 28 days before transplant, after cytoreduction. Specimen: peripheral blood mononuclear cells, collected before stem cell transplant. The source is a man in his 60s with biphenotypic leukemia. Some clones in this sample may be carry-over from other donors' samples.

This chain joins TRBV11-2 and TRBJ2-6, with 7 bases that match TRBD1. The CDR3 is 19 residues long. J lost 0 bases, V lost 2 bases, and 10 bases had no gene match. CDR1 is SGHAT, CDR2 FQNNGV, per germline. In DNA, the CDR3 is TGTGCCAGCAGCTTATACTGGACAGGCCTCGTCTCTGGGGCCAACGTCCTGACTTTC. Translation: CASSLYWTGLVSGANVLTF.

This chain links TRBV11-2 with TRBJ2-3; 13 positions match TRBD2. In germline, CDR1 is SGHAT, CDR2 FQNNGV. The CDR3 contains 16 residues. The J segment lost 6 bases and the V segment lost 4 bases, leaving 7 bases of the junction unmatched. As DNA, the CDR3 is TGTGCCAGCAGCTGGACTAGCGGGAGTCAGGGCGATACGCAGTATTTT. Translated: CASSWTSGSQGDTQYF.

The V call is TRBV28, the J call TRBJ1-2; D is unclear. V was trimmed by 5 bases and J by 2 bases, leaving 12 bases between them. The CDR3 runs 14 residues. From germline, CDR1 is MDHEN and CDR2 SYDVKM. As DNA, the CDR3 is TGTGCCAGCAGTGTGCGAACGGGGAACTATGGCTACACCTTC. Translation: CASSVRTGNYGYTF.

V gene TRBV28 combines with J gene TRBJ1-1; D is uncertain. The germline CDR1 and CDR2 sequences are MDHEN and SYDVKM. This CDR3 region has 14 residues. V gave up 3 bases and J gave up 0 bases, with 8 bases separating them. CDR3 protein: CASSFFSLNTEAFF. The CDR3 DNA sequence: TGTGCCAGCAGTTTCTTCTCCTTGAACACTGAAGCTTTCTTT.

This clone occurred once. This sequence joins TRBV28 and TRBJ2-7; D is unclear. With 3 bases removed from V and 4 bases from J, the gap between germline ends came to 4 bases. Germline loops: CDR1 MDHEN, CDR2 SYDVKM. This CDR3 spans 11 amino acids. CDR3 amino acids: CASSLRYEQYF. DNA for the CDR3: TGTGCCAGCAGTTTGCGATACGAGCAGTACTTC.

This rearrangement joins TRBV5-4 to TRBJ1-3; unclear D gene. This CDR3 is 13 amino acids long. Germline V CDR1 and CDR2: SGHNT, YYREEE (reference sequence). Trimming cost V 0 bases and J 3 bases, with 4 bases left between them. CDR3 protein: CASSLAVGNTIYF. CDR3 coding DNA: TGTGCCAGCAGCTTGGCCGTTGGAAACACCATATATTTT. The whole variable domain, filled in from reference TRBV5-4 and TRBJ1-3, reads ETGVTQSPTHLIKTRGQQVTLRCSSQSGHNTVSWYQQALGQGPQFIFQYYREEENGRGNFPPRFSGLQFPNYSSELNVNALELDDSALYLCASSLAVGNTIYFGEGSWLTVV.

This chain links TRBV5-8 with TRBJ2-7; D may be TRBD1 (5 bases). CDR1 is SGHTS, CDR2 YDEGEE, per germline. The ends were cut back, 6 bases at V and 5 bases at J, with 21 bases in the middle. The CDR3 length is 15 residues. The CDR3 spells CASTSRGRLWDEQYF. CDR3 DNA sequence: TGTGCCAGCACCTCTAGGGGCCGCCTTTGGGACGAGCAGTACTTC. The full variable domain, its missing parts supplied by reference TRBV5-8 and TRBJ2-7, is EAGVTQSPTHLIKTRGQQATLRCSPISGHTSVYWYQQALGLGLQFLLWYDEGEERNRGNFPPRFSGRQFPNYSSELNVNALELEDSALYLCASTSRGRLWDEQYFGPGTRLTVT.

In its sample, this clone was seen once. The rearrangement links TRBV29-1 to TRBJ1-2, with TRBD1 identical over 7 bases. This CDR3 has 12 amino acids. The ends lost 4 bases at V and 6 bases at J; junction bases unmatched: 5. Germline CDR1 SQVTM, CDR2 ANQGSEA. DNA for the CDR3: TGCAGCGTTGGGACAGGCCCCCATGGCTACACCTTC. This sequence encodes CSVGTGPHGYTF.

The rearrangement links TRBV9 to TRBJ2-5, with 11 bases fitting TRBD2. V was pared by 0 bases and J by 2 bases, with 6 bases of the junction left unmatched. CDR3 length: 17 residues. Per the germline V gene, CDR1 is SGDLS and CDR2 is YYNGEE. The CDR3 DNA follows: TGTGCCAGCAGCGTAGGTCTAGCGGGAGGTCGGCAAGAGACCCAGTACTTC. Protein sequence: CASSVGLAGGRQETQYF.

The chain couples TRBV11-3 to TRBJ2-2; D perhaps matches TRBD2 (6 bases). V was cut by 0 bases and J by 10 bases, with 12 bases left in between. CDR3 length equals 14 residues. Germline V lookup: CDR1 SGHNT, CDR2 YENEEA. CDR3 DNA sequence: TGTGCCAGCAGCTTAGACCCGACTAGGGAGGAGCTGTTTTTT. Translating it yields CASSLDPTREELFF.

J is TRBJ1-5 and V is TRBV6-6; weak D call: TRBD1 (5 bases). There are 13 residues in the CDR3. Germline V gene sequence: CDR1 MNHNY, CDR2 SVGAGI (reference sequence). V was cut by 2 bases and J by 11 bases, with 13 bases left in between. The CDR3 DNA sequence: TGTGCCAGCAGTTACACCCCTGGGGCAGCCCAGCATTTT. The encoded protein is CASSYTPGAAQHF.

The rearrangement joins TRBV28 to TRBJ2-4, with a possible D match to TRBD2 (6 bases). Per the germline V gene, CDR1 is MDHEN and CDR2 is SYDVKM. Trimming cost V 2 bases and J 7 bases, with 12 bases left between them. The CDR3 consists of 14 residues. This CDR3 is CASSLSGTGNIQYF. The CDR3 DNA sequence: TGTGCCAGCAGTTTAAGTGGGACTGGGAACATTCAGTACTTC.

CDR3 in DNA: TGCAGTGCTAGAGCACAAGAGACCCAGTACTTC. This gives the protein CSARAQETQYF. V is TRBV20-1 and J is TRBJ2-5; D not resolved. The CDR3 runs 11 residues. Per the germline V gene, CDR1 is DFQATT and CDR2 is SNEGSKA (reference sequence). Trimming left V 1 base short and J 2 bases short, with 2 bases between.

The chain recombines TRBV9 with TRBJ1-4; no clear D gene. The length of the CDR3 is 14 residues. V lost 4 bases to trimming and J lost 11 bases, with 18 bases between them. Germline-derived CDR1 and CDR2 are SGDLS and YYNGEE. CDR3 sequence reads: CASSTRATPDKLFF. Written as DNA, the CDR3 is TGTGCCAGCAGCACCCGGGCCACCCCTGACAAACTGTTTTTT. Full variable domain (rest looked up from reference TRBV9 and TRBJ1-4): DSGVTQTPKHLITATGQRVTLRCSPRSGDLSVYWYQQSLDQGLQFLIQYYNGEERAKGNILERFSAQQFPDLHSELNLSSLELGDSALYFCASSTRATPDKLFFGSGTQLSVL.

CDR3 bases: TGTGCCAGCAGCTTGGGAGGGCGTGAAGCTTTCTTT. Its protein is CASSLGGREAFF. V is TRBV5-5 and J is TRBJ1-1; D unclear. Trimming left V 0 bases short and J 7 bases short, with 7 bases between. The CDR3 has 12 amino acids. Per the germline V gene, CDR1 is SGHKS and CDR2 is YYEKEE (reference sequence).

The chain combines TRBV15 with TRBJ1-2, with D possibly TRBD1 on 6 matching bases. V gave up 0 bases and J gave up 4 bases, with 12 bases separating them. CDR3 length: 15 amino acids. Germline CDR1 LNHNV, CDR2 YYDKDF (reference sequence). CDR3 amino acids: CATSRDQDSPYGYTF. The CDR3 DNA sequence: TGTGCCACCAGCAGAGATCAGGACAGCCCCTATGGCTACACCTTC.

This chain connects TRBV2 to TRBJ2-7; D gene ambiguous. CDR1 and CDR2 from the germline V gene are SNHLY and FYNNEI. This CDR3 contains 12 residues. The V end lost 2 bases, the J end lost 5 bases, and 7 bases lay between the germline ends. The CDR3 DNA follows: TGTGCCAGCAGTGAATGGAGAGACGAGCAGTACTTC. This translates into CASSEWRDEQYF. Full variable domain (remainder filled in from reference TRBV2 and TRBJ2-7): EPEVTQTPSHQVTQMGQEVILRCVPISNHLYFYWYRQILGQKVEFLVSFYNNEISEKSEIFDDQFSVERPDGSNFTLKIRSTKLEDSAMYFCASSEWRDEQYFGPGTRLTVT.

This sequence joins TRBV10-1 and TRBJ2-3; D gene unclear. Germline loops: CDR1 WNHNN, CDR2 SYGVQD (reference sequence). There are 13 residues in the CDR3. The V end was cut by 2 bases, the J end by 5 bases, with 8 bases between. The CDR3, as DNA: TGCGCCAGCAGTGAGAACTATCAAGATACGCAGTATTTT. Its protein is CASSENYQDTQYF.